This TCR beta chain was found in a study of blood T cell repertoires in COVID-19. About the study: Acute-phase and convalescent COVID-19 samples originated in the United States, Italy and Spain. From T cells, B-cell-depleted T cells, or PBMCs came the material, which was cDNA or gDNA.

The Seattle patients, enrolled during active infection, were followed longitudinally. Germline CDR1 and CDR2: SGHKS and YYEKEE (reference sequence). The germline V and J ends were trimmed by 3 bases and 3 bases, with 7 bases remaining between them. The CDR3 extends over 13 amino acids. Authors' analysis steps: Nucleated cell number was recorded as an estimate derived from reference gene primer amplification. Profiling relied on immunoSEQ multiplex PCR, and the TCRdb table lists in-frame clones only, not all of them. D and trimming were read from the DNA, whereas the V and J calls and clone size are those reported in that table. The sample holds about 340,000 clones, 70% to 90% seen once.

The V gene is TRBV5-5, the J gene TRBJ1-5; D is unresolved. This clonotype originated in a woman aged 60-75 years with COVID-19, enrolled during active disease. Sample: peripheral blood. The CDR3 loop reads CASSSRDNQPQHF. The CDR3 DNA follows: TGTGCCAGCAGCTCCCGGGACAATCAGCCCCAGCATTTT.